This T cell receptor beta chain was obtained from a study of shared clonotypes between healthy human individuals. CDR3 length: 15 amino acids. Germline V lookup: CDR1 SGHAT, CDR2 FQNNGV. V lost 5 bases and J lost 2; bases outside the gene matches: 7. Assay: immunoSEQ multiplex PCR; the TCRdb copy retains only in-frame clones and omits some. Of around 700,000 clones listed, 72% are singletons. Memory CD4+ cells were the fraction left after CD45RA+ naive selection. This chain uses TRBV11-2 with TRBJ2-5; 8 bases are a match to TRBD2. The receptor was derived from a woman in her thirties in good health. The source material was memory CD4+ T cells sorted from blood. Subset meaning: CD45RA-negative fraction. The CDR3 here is CASSLAGGRQETQYF. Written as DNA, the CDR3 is TGTGCCAGCAGCCTAGCGGGCGGACGACAAGAGACCCAGTACTTC.